The TCR beta chain described here comes from a study of T-cell memory formation after mild COVID-19. Overall study: Most TCR clusters belonged to a single donor.

Losses at the gene ends were 6 bases for V and 6 bases for J; bases not matched to a gene: 7. Per germline, CDR1 SQVTM and CDR2 ANQGSEA. This CDR3 has 13 residues. TCRdb called the 5' RACE reads again in MiXCR, with one record for every CDR3 protein. The data contain 400,000 to 500,000 distinct CDR3 sequences, approximately 25% of them singletons. This clonotype was seen only a few times. Sequenced: PBMCs or a T cell subset sorted from them (not recorded which). This clonotype was obtained from an adult woman who had mild COVID-19 (a few samples of this study predate the infection). Cell type and time point are not known. The chain uses TRBV29-1 and TRBJ2-2; 7 bases are a match to TRBD1. The CDR3 here is CSVLQTGSGELFF. DNA of the CDR3: TGCAGCGTCCTACAGACAGGGTCCGGGGAGCTGTTTTTT.